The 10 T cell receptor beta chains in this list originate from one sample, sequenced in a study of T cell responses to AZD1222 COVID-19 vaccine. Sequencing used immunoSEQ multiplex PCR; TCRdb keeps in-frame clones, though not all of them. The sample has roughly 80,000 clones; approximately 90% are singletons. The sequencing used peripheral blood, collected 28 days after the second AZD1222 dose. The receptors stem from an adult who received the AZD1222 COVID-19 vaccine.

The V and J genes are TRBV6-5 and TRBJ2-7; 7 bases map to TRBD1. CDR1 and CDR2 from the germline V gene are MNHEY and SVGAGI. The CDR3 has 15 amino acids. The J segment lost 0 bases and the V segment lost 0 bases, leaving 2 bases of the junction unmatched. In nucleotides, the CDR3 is TGTGCCAGCAGTTACTCCCGGGACAGCTCCTACGAGCAGTACTTC. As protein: CASSYSRDSSYEQYF.

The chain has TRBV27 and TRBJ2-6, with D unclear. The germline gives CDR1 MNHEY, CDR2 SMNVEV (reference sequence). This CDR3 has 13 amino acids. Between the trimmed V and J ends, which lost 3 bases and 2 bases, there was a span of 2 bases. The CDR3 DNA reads TGTGCCAGCAGTTTCGCTGGGGCCAACGTCCTGACTTTC. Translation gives CASSFAGANVLTF.

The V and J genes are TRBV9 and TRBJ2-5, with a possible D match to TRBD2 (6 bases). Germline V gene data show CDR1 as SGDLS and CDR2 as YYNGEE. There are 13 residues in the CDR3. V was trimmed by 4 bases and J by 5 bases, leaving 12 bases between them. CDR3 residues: CASSPSEVETQYF. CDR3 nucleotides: TGTGCCAGCAGCCCTAGCGAGGTGGAGACCCAGTACTTC.

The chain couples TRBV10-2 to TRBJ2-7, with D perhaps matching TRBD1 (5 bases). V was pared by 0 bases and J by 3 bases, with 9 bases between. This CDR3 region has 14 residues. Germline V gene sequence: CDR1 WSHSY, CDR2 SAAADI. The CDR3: CASSESTAVYEQYF. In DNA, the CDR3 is TGCGCCAGCAGTGAGTCGACAGCTGTCTACGAGCAGTACTTC.

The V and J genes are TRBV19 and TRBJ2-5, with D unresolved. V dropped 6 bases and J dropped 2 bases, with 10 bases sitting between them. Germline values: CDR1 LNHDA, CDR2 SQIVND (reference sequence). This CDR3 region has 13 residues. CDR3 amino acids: CASSSQKQETQYF. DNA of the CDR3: TGTGCCAGTAGCTCCCAGAAACAAGAGACCCAGTACTTC.

The CDR3 sequence: CASSLDGGAGELFF. CDR3 nucleotides: TGTGCCAGCAGCTTAGATGGGGGGGCCGGGGAGCTGTTTTTT. V is TRBV11-3 and J is TRBJ2-2; TRBD2 aligns across 7 bases. The CDR3 loop spans 14 amino acids. CDR1 is SGHNT, CDR2 YENEEA, per germline. The trim removed 0 bases at V and 6 bases at J, leaving 1 base unmatched.

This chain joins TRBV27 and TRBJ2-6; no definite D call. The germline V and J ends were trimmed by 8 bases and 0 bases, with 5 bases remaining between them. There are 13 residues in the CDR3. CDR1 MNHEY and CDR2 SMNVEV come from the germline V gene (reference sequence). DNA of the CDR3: TGTGCCAGCCGAATCTCTGGGGCCAACGTCCTGACTTTC. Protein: CASRISGANVLTF.

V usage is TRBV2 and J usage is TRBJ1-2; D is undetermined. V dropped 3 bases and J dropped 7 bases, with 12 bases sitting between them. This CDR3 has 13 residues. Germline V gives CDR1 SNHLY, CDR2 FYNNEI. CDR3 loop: CASSEVKGGGYTF. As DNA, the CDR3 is TGTGCCAGCAGTGAGGTGAAGGGCGGTGGCTACACCTTC.

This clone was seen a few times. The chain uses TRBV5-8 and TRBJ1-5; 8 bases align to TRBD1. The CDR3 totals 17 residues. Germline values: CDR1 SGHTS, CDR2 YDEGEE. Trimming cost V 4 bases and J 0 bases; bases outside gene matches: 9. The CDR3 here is CASSGDRGIYSNQPQHF. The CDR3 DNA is TGTGCCAGCAGCGGAGACAGGGGAATTTATAGCAATCAGCCCCAGCATTTT.

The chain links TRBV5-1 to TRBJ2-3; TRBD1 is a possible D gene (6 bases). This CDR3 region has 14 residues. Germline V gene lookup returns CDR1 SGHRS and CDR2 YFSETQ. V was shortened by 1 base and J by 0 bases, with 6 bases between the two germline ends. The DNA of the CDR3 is TGCGCCAGCAGCTTGCAGGGGAGCACAGATACGCAGTATTTT. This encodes CASSLQGSTDTQYF.